This T cell receptor beta chain was sequenced for a study of blood T cell repertoires in COVID-19. About the research overall: Sites in the United States, Italy and Spain provided acute and convalescent COVID-19 samples. T cells, B-cell-depleted T cells, or PBMCs provided the cDNA or gDNA that served as material.

CDR3 length equals 14 residues. V was shortened by 2 bases and J by 2 bases, with 7 bases between the two germline ends. CDR1 and CDR2 (germline): MNHNS, SASEGT. The sample holds a few counts of this clone. Original processing notes: Counts of nucleated cells, estimated from reference gene primer amplification, were obtained. Clones were sequenced by immunoSEQ multiplex PCR, and TCRdb holds only the in-frame ones, with some missing. D and trimming come from the DNA, and the V and J calls and clone size come from that table. This table has 200,000 to 250,000 clones, around 87% appearing once. The source is a man between 60 and 75 years old with acute or convalescent COVID-19. Material for sequencing was peripheral blood. The chain links TRBV6-1 to TRBJ1-5; no clear D gene. The CDR3 region is CASSELGRNQPQHF. The CDR3 DNA reads TGTGCCAGCAGTGAATTGGGCCGCAATCAGCCCCAGCATTTT.